The source of this T cell receptor beta chain is a study of T cells in Graves' hyperthyroidism and ophthalmopathy. It was considered stable Graves' hyperthyroidism when ophthalmopathy did not progress within 18 months. TCR beta CDR3 regions were amplified from RNA. First-round RT-PCR of the TCR CDR3 relied on the HTBI primer set. TCRdb re-called the multiplex PCR reads through MiXCR, storing one row per CDR3 protein. The table includes 650,000 to 700,000 distinct CDR3 sequences, roughly a sixth detected once. This clonotype was counted a few times. Sequenced input: blood. This clonotype originated in a man in his fifties with Graves' hyperthyroidism.

The CDR3 bases are TGCGCCAGCAGTGAAGGGTTCGAGCAGTACTTC. It translates to CASSEGFEQYF. The chain combines TRBV10-1 with TRBJ2-7, with D unresolved. V was pared by 3 bases and J by 6 bases, with 6 bases between. The CDR3 loop spans 11 amino acids. Germline V lookup: CDR1 WNHNN, CDR2 SYGVQD (reference sequence).